This T cell receptor beta chain was sequenced in a study of T cells expressing NK-cell markers. Study in general: Sorted CD3+CD56+NKG2C+, CD3+CD56+NKG2C- and CD3+CD56-NKG2C+ T cells provided the TCR beta repertoires. HCMV seropositivity marked seven of the eight sequenced donors; one was seronegative.

A remark on this clonotype: Its matching antigen is unknown.

Study-level points and caveats: Once again these clonotypes came out on top in the CD3+CD56-NKG2C+ fraction of a few donors. A range of about 1.0-8% of CD8+ T cells consisted of dominant NKG2C+ clonotypes in six donors.

The CDR3 is made up of 15 amino acids. Using the 5' RACE reads, TCRdb records one entry per CDR3 protein without DNA. The sample table sets out 550,000 to 600,000 distinct CDR3 sequences. The sequence derives from a young man in good health. The sample comprised blood T cells: a sorted CD56 or NKG2C T cell subset, CD4+ or CD8+ T cells, or bulk PBMC T cells (not recorded which). The chain has TRBV12-3 or TRBV12-4 and TRBJ2-2. The CDR3 here is CASSYEPQNTGELFF.